The rows below give T cell receptor beta chains drawn from one sample of a study of CD8+ T cells in alopecia areata. Assay: immunoSEQ multiplex PCR; the TCRdb copy retains only in-frame clones and omits some. The profile shows some 180,000 clones, roughly three fifths of them singletons. Source material: CD8+ T cells sorted from blood. These receptors originate from a human donor in good health. CDR3s include the opening cysteine and the closing phenylalanine or tryptophan. Each record gives: clone size, D gene, V gene, J gene, CDR3 length, CDR3 protein, CDR3 DNA. The D gene is left open where the match is weak. Where a row states a size, it is once, few, many or the class of an expanded clone; other rows omit it.

NA,NA,TRBV19,TRBJ2-5,13,CASTPENRETQYF,TGTGCCAGTACCCCGGAGAACCGAGAGACCCAGTACTTC
NA,TRBD1,TRBV4-2,TRBJ1-2,14,CASSPRQGSGGYTF,TGTGCCAGCAGCCCAAGACAGGGTTCGGGGGGCTACACCTTC
NA,NA,TRBV13,TRBJ2-5,13,CASSFSRQETQYF,TGTGCCAGCAGCTTCAGCAGACAAGAGACCCAGTACTTC
few,NA,TRBV4-1,TRBJ2-2,14,CASSQDTGTGELFF,TGCGCCAGCAGCCAAGATACCGGGACCGGGGAGCTGTTTTTT
few,NA,TRBV5-1,TRBJ1-1,12,CASSLGHTEAFF,TGCGCCAGCAGCTTGGGACACACTGAAGCTTTCTTT
NA,TRBD1,TRBV5-1,TRBJ2-7,13,CASSPTGSGEQYF,TGCGCCAGCAGCCCGACAGGGTCAGGCGAGCAGTACTTC
NA,TRBD1,TRBV9,TRBJ2-5,14,CASSPTGGTETQYF,TGTGCCAGCAGCCCGACAGGGGGCACGGAGACCCAGTACTTC
NA,NA,TRBV2,TRBJ1-4,16,CASSVSPGTAREKLFF,TGTGCCAGCAGTGTATCACCCGGGACGGCCCGTGAAAAACTGTTTTTT
once,NA,TRBV10-2,TRBJ2-7,13,CASRASYGGEQYF,TGCGCCAGCAGGGCATCCTACGGGGGAGAGCAGTACTTC
NA,NA,TRBV30,TRBJ2-7,12,CAWSPGTYEQYF,TGTGCCTGGAGTCCGGGCACCTACGAGCAGTACTTC
NA,NA,TRBV9,TRBJ1-1,14,CASSPQDPNTEAFF,TGTGCCAGCAGCCCACAGGACCCTAACACTGAAGCTTTCTTT
once,NA,TRBV9,TRBJ2-7,15,CASSAGGTGRDEQYF,TGTGCCAGCAGCGCGGGGGGGACAGGAAGGGACGAGCAGTACTTC
few,NA,TRBV30,TRBJ2-1,14,CAWNLVSPYNEQFF,TGTGCCTGGAACTTGGTTTCTCCCTACAATGAGCAGTTCTTC
few,NA,TRBV4-1,TRBJ2-7,14,CASSQERELYEQYF,TGCGCCAGCAGCCAAGAGAGGGAGCTCTACGAGCAGTACTTC
NA,NA,TRBV30,TRBJ1-2,13,CAWSEGQSYGYTF,TGTGCCTGGAGTGAGGGGCAGAGCTATGGCTACACCTTC
NA,NA,TRBV25-1,TRBJ1-2,14,CASSLTDYNYGYTF,TGTGCCAGCAGTTTGACAGACTATAACTATGGCTACACCTTC
NA,NA,TRBV5-6,TRBJ2-7,13,CASRFGGYGEQYF,TGTGCCAGCAGGTTTGGTGGGTACGGCGAGCAGTACTTC
NA,NA,TRBV5-6,TRBJ1-1,14,CASSSTPTNTEAFF,TGTGCCAGCAGCTCAACGCCCACTAACACTGAAGCTTTCTTT
NA,NA,TRBV5-6,TRBJ2-5,13,CASSYPIQETQYF,TGTGCCAGCAGCTATCCAATCCAAGAGACCCAGTACTTC
NA,NA,TRBV27,TRBJ2-5,15,CASTPFGLARGAQYF,TGTGCCAGCACCCCATTCGGACTGGCCCGGGGCGCCCAGTACTTC
few,NA,TRBV28,TRBJ1-6,14,CASSPTGSGSPLHF,TGTGCCAGCAGCCCTACAGGGAGCGGTTCACCCCTCCACTTT
NA,NA,TRBV5-1,TRBJ2-7,13,CASSLGQNYEQYF,TGCGCCAGCAGCTTGGGACAAAACTACGAGCAGTACTTC
NA,TRBD1,TRBV29-1,TRBJ1-1,12,CSVWGQGTEAFF,TGCAGCGTGTGGGGACAGGGTACTGAAGCTTTCTTT
NA,TRBD2,TRBV13,TRBJ2-1,16,CASSPRGERGANEQFF,TGTGCCAGCAGCCCTCGGGGCGAGCGGGGGGCCAATGAGCAGTTCTTC
NA,NA,TRBV7-9,TRBJ2-7,13,CASTLPGSYEQYF,TGTGCCAGCACCCTTCCTGGCTCCTACGAGCAGTACTTC
many,NA,TRBV7-9,TRBJ2-7,14,CASSSPKGSHEQYF,TGTGCCAGCAGCTCCCCCAAGGGGTCCCACGAGCAGTACTTC
NA,NA,TRBV4-2,TRBJ1-2,14,CASSQDPRFAGYTF,TGTGCCAGCAGCCAAGATCCGCGGTTTGCGGGCTACACCTTC
NA,NA,TRBV15,TRBJ1-2,16,CATSRDRWEINYGYTF,TGTGCCACCAGCAGAGATCGGTGGGAGATTAACTATGGCTACACCTTC
NA,NA,TRBV30,TRBJ1-2,13,CAWTVGVSDGYTF,TGTGCCTGGACAGTGGGGGTTTCGGATGGCTACACCTTC
NA,TRBD2,TRBV29-1,TRBJ2-1,15,CSVRLAGGPMNEQFF,TGCAGCGTAAGACTAGCGGGGGGGCCAATGAATGAGCAGTTCTTC
NA,TRBD2,TRBV12-5,TRBJ2-7,16,CASGLVLGTSSYEQYF,TGTGCTAGTGGTTTGGTACTGGGGACTAGCTCCTACGAGCAGTACTTC
NA,TRBD1,TRBV4-1,TRBJ2-7,15,CASSHPGQGSYEQYF,TGCGCCAGCAGCCATCCGGGACAGGGGTCCTACGAGCAGTACTTC
NA,NA,TRBV29-1,TRBJ1-1,13,CSVVQGSSTEAFF,TGCAGCGTTGTCCAGGGCTCGAGCACTGAAGCTTTCTTT
once,NA,TRBV5-6,TRBJ2-7,14,CASSLAGSSYEQYF,TGTGCCAGCAGCTTGGCAGGGAGCTCCTACGAGCAGTACTTC
NA,TRBD1,TRBV30,TRBJ2-1,16,CAWSPDRVRSYNEQFF,TGTGCCTGGAGTCCGGACAGGGTGAGATCCTACAATGAGCAGTTCTTC
NA,NA,TRBV16,TRBJ1-2,13,CASSLGGSYGYTF,TGTGCCAGCAGCCTGGGAGGGAGCTATGGCTACACCTTC
NA,NA,TRBV4-1,TRBJ1-2,13,CASRGTSNYGYTF,TGCGCCAGCAGGGGAACTTCTAACTATGGCTACACCTTC
few,NA,TRBV14,TRBJ2-1,13,CASSQVVPGEQFF,TGTGCCAGCAGCCAAGTCGTACCGGGTGAGCAGTTCTTC
few,NA,TRBV20-1,TRBJ1-2,11,CSVPESYGYTF,TGCAGTGTTCCGGAATCCTATGGCTACACCTTC
NA,TRBD2,TRBV4-1,TRBJ2-5,15,CASSQAGGLRETQYF,TGCGCCAGCAGCCAAGCGGGGGGGCTCCGGGAGACCCAGTACTTC
NA,NA,TRBV7-6,TRBJ1-1,14,CASSLKSRGTEAFF,TGTGCCAGCAGCTTAAAATCCAGGGGCACTGAAGCTTTCTTT
NA,NA,TRBV6-5,TRBJ1-2,16,CASSYSRVAGPHGYTF,TGTGCCAGCAGTTACTCGAGAGTGGCCGGGCCGCACGGCTACACCTTC
few,TRBD2,TRBV7-9,TRBJ2-3,18,CASSLMRSGGPSTDTQYF,TGTGCCAGCAGCTTAATGAGGAGCGGGGGTCCTAGCACAGATACGCAGTATTTT
NA,NA,TRBV5-6,TRBJ1-5,15,CASSLAVSGWQPQHF,TGTGCCAGCAGCTTGGCGGTCTCAGGGTGGCAGCCCCAGCATTTT
NA,NA,TRBV19,TRBJ1-2,12,CASTARGFGYTF,TGTGCCAGTACGGCGAGGGGGTTTGGCTACACCTTC
NA,NA,TRBV11-2,TRBJ2-5,16,CASSPRVGGWQETQYF,TGTGCCAGCAGCCCTAGGGTGGGGGGATGGCAAGAGACCCAGTACTTC
NA,NA,TRBV19,TRBJ1-1,12,CATRTGGTEAFF,TGTGCCACCAGGACGGGGGGGACTGAAGCTTTCTTT
few,NA,TRBV9,TRBJ2-5,14,CASSPRGTGETQYF,TGTGCCAGCAGCCCAAGAGGGACTGGAGAGACCCAGTACTTC